Below, one TCR beta chain is given with its context. Data came from immunoSEQ multiplex PCR; TCRdb stores just in-frame clones and leaves some out. The profile shows about 110,000 clones, 80% to 90% of them singletons. This entry belongs to a study of T cell responses to AZD1222 COVID-19 vaccine. Per the germline V gene, CDR1 is SGHDT and CDR2 is YYEEEE. This CDR3 has 17 amino acids. V dropped 4 bases and J dropped 3 bases, with 17 bases sitting between them. The rearrangement links TRBV5-6 to TRBJ2-6; D may correspond to TRBD1 or TRBD2 (6 bases each). The sample consisted of peripheral blood, taken 28 days after the second AZD1222 dose. This TCR was sampled from an adult who received the AZD1222 COVID-19 vaccine. This chain's CDR3 is CASSPPLGGRGANVLTF. The CDR3, as DNA: TGTGCCAGCAGCCCTCCTCTTGGGGGGCGTGGGGCCAACGTCCTGACTTTC.